The 27 T cell receptor beta chains presented below share a single source sample, sequenced in a study of OX40 agonist ivuxolimab in advanced cancers. Generated by immunoSEQ multiplex PCR, the TCRdb table keeps only in-frame clones and is missing some. Counted here are over 55,000 clones, about nine tenths occurring once; the ten biggest clones make up about 3.8%. The sequences come from CD4+ or CD8+ T cells sorted from blood, collected in a trial of the OX40 agonist ivuxolimab. Every receptor here comes from an adult with an advanced solid tumor such as melanoma, head and neck, liver or kidney cancer.

This rearrangement joins TRBV5-6 to TRBJ2-1; 7 bases are shared with TRBD2. Germline assignment: CDR1 SGHDT and CDR2 YYEEEE. With 4 bases clipped from V and 0 bases from J, the junction kept 7 bases outside the gene matches. The CDR3 runs 16 residues. The CDR3 DNA follows: TGTGCCAGCAGCGGGGACCCGGGAGGCTCCTACAATGAGCAGTTCTTC. Amino acids: CASSGDPGGSYNEQFF.

V usage is TRBV9 and J usage is TRBJ2-7, with 7 bases fitting TRBD1. The trim removed 1 base at V and 2 bases at J, leaving 6 bases unmatched. This CDR3 has 15 amino acids. Germline V gene data show CDR1 as SGDLS and CDR2 as YYNGEE. CDR3 residues: CASSVTGTEAYEQYF. Written as DNA, the CDR3 is TGTGCCAGCAGCGTAACCGGGACAGAGGCCTACGAGCAGTACTTC.

The genes are TRBV19 and TRBJ2-1; a possible D gene is TRBD1 (6 bases). With 1 base removed from V and 6 bases from J, the gap between germline ends came to 13 bases. Germline-derived CDR1 and CDR2 are LNHDA and SQIVND (reference sequence). The CDR3 is 15 residues long. Written as DNA, the CDR3 is TGTGCCAGTAGTATAGGGGACACGATCGGCAATGAGCAGTTCTTC. Protein: CASSIGDTIGNEQFF.

A word on this clone: Without the conserved terminal phenylalanine or tryptophan, this CDR3 likely stems from a read error. The DNA is left out, because the CDR3 cannot be placed on it with certainty; the CDR3 is given as TCRdb lists it. The V call is TRBV6-5, the J call TRBJ2-3; no DNA check was done on the table's D call, TRBD2. The CDR3 has 9 amino acids, counting both end residues. Germline loops: CDR1 MNHEY, CDR2 SVGAGI. The CDR3 region is CASRPQGGP.

The chain couples TRBV5-4 to TRBJ2-4; 11 positions match TRBD1. Unmatched junction bases numbered 2, after V lost 2 bases and J lost 4 bases. The CDR3 consists of 15 residues. CDR1 is SGHNT, CDR2 YYREEE, per germline (reference sequence). CDR3 nucleotides: TGTGCCAGCAGCTTCGGGACAGGGGGGAAAAACATTCAGTACTTC. Translated: CASSFGTGGKNIQYF.

The chain is built from TRBV9 and TRBJ2-7; 10 bases are shared with TRBD2. CDR3 length: 15 amino acids. J lost 4 bases, V lost 3 bases, and 7 bases had no gene match. Germline lookup yields CDR1 SGDLS and CDR2 YYNGEE. CDR3 sequence (DNA): TGTGCCAGCAGCGGAGCTAGCGGGAGCGCTTACGAGCAGTACTTC. It codes for CASSGASGSAYEQYF.

The genes are TRBV5-1 and TRBJ2-2; weak D call: TRBD1 (6 bases). Germline values: CDR1 SGHRS, CDR2 YFSETQ. The V end lost 3 bases, the J end lost 3 bases, and 18 bases lay between the germline ends. This CDR3 has 17 residues. CDR3 amino acids: CASSWPPTGMDTGELFF. DNA of the CDR3: TGCGCCAGCAGCTGGCCCCCTACAGGGATGGACACCGGGGAGCTGTTTTTT. Full variable domain (missing parts from reference TRBV5-1 and TRBJ2-2): KAGVTQTPRYLIKTRGQQVTLSCSPISGHRSVSWYQQTPGQGLQFLFEYFSETQRNKGNFPGRFSGRQFSNSRSEMNVSTLELGDSALYLCASSWPPTGMDTGELFFGEGSRLTVL.

The chain employs TRBV5-1 and TRBJ2-7; TRBD2 might be the D (5 bases). With 0 bases removed from V and 4 bases from J, the gap between germline ends came to 14 bases. The CDR3 has 15 residues. Germline V gives CDR1 SGHRS, CDR2 YFSETQ. The CDR3 sequence is CASSLGLFGIYEQYF. The CDR3 nucleotides are TGCGCCAGCAGCTTGGGACTATTTGGCATTTACGAGCAGTACTTC.

The CDR3 here is CASSTHGTGGAYEQYF. CDR3 nucleotide sequence: TGTGCCAGCAGCACCCATGGGACAGGGGGGGCCTACGAGCAGTACTTC. The V and J genes are TRBV28 and TRBJ2-7, with TRBD1 identical over 11 bases. V dropped 6 bases and J dropped 2; count of bases not matched to a gene: 9. There are 16 residues in the CDR3. Germline V gives CDR1 MDHEN, CDR2 SYDVKM. Supplemented by reference TRBV28 and TRBJ2-7, the full variable domain reads DVKVTQSSRYLVKRTGEKVFLECVQDMDHENMFWYRQDPGLGLRLIYFSYDVKMKEKGDIPEGYSVSREKKERFSLILESASTNQTSMYLCASSTHGTGGAYEQYFGPGTRLTVT.

In DNA form, the CDR3 reads TGCGCCAGCAGCTTGGACTATAAGGCCTTGGATACGCAGTATTTT. Amino acids: CASSLDYKALDTQYF. The rearrangement joins TRBV5-1 to TRBJ2-3, with D unclear. The germline CDR1 and CDR2 sequences are SGHRS and YFSETQ. This CDR3 is built from 15 residues. V was trimmed by 0 bases and J by 6 bases, leaving 14 bases between them.

This chain links TRBV13 with TRBJ2-7; the D gene is possibly TRBD2 (6 bases). Germline CDR1 reads PRHDT; CDR2 reads FYEKMQ (reference sequence). This CDR3 comprises 15 residues. V lost 5 bases and J 2 bases, leaving 16 bases between the germline ends. This CDR3 reads CASSEGGIAAYEQYF. CDR3 nucleotides: TGTGCCAGCAGCGAAGGCGGTATAGCGGCCTACGAGCAGTACTTC.

This clone was counted a single time. The chain uses TRBV29-1 and TRBJ2-2; 9 bases fit TRBD1. The junction had 9 bases not matched to a gene; V was cut back by 4 bases and J by 3 bases. The CDR3 length is 16 residues. The germline V gene encodes CDR1 SQVTM and CDR2 ANQGSEA. CDR3 coding DNA: TGCAGCGTTGTCAACCCGGGACAGGGAGACACCGGGGAGCTGTTTTTT. It encodes CSVVNPGQGDTGELFF.

This clone was seen ten or more times. The rearrangement links TRBV5-6 to TRBJ1-1; D might be TRBD1 (6 bases). Germline V gene lookup returns CDR1 SGHDT and CDR2 YYEEEE. V gave up 4 bases and J gave up 0 bases, with 10 bases separating them. This CDR3 is 14 amino acids long. CDR3 coding DNA: TGTGCCAGCAGCATGGACAGAGTGAACACTGAAGCTTTCTTT. Amino acid sequence: CASSMDRVNTEAFF.

This clone was recorded only once. The chain carries TRBV5-1 and TRBJ2-1, with 8 bases that match TRBD1. Losses at the gene ends were 0 bases for V and 6 bases for J; bases not matched to a gene: 8. Germline V gene lookup returns CDR1 SGHRS and CDR2 YFSETQ. This CDR3 comprises 16 residues. The CDR3 DNA sequence: TGCGCCAGCAGCTTGGGCGACAGGGGTCTGGGCAATGAGCAGTTCTTC. Encoded protein: CASSLGDRGLGNEQFF. Filled out from reference TRBV5-1 and TRBJ2-1, the complete variable domain reads KAGVTQTPRYLIKTRGQQVTLSCSPISGHRSVSWYQQTPGQGLQFLFEYFSETQRNKGNFPGRFSGRQFSNSRSEMNVSTLELGDSALYLCASSLGDRGLGNEQFFGPGTRLTVL.

The V gene is TRBV6-1, the J gene TRBJ1-2; D gene unclear. The germline V gene has CDR1 MNHNS and CDR2 SASEGT. The length of the CDR3 is 13 residues. Trimming shortened V by 6 bases and J by 8 bases, and 16 bases separated the two germline ends. The CDR3 spells CASSRTVSSGYTF. The CDR3, as DNA: TGTGCCAGCAGCCGAACAGTGTCGTCAGGCTACACCTTC.

This clone was detected only a few times. CDR3 loop: CASSFRGRDYGYTF. CDR3 nucleotide sequence: TGTGCCAGCAGTTTTCGGGGCAGGGACTATGGCTACACCTTC. This rearrangement joins TRBV28 to TRBJ1-2, with a weak D call TRBD1 (5 bases). V lost 3 bases and J lost 3, with 11 bases in between. CDR1 MDHEN and CDR2 SYDVKM come from the germline V gene. This CDR3 has 14 residues.

This clone was picked up one time. The V gene is TRBV9, the J gene TRBJ2-7; TRBD2 is a possible D gene (6 bases). The CDR3 has 15 amino acids. V lost 0 bases, J lost 3 bases, and 13 bases lay in between. In germline, CDR1 is SGDLS, CDR2 YYNGEE. CDR3: CASSVGGGAGYEQYF. The CDR3 nucleotides read TGTGCCAGCAGCGTAGGTGGCGGGGCGGGCTACGAGCAGTACTTC.

The V call is TRBV5-1, the J call TRBJ2-7; 9 bases fit TRBD1. The ends lost 0 bases at V and 7 bases at J; junction bases unmatched: 8. The CDR3 consists of 15 residues. The germline CDR1 and CDR2 sequences are SGHRS and YFSETQ. In DNA form, the CDR3 reads TGCGCCAGCAGCTTGGCCGGACAGGGGCAGAGGGAGCAGTACTTC. Translation: CASSLAGQGQREQYF.

This clone was recorded once. The chain has TRBV28 and TRBJ1-1; tentative D call: TRBD1 (5 bases). The CDR3 has 15 residues. Trimming shortened V by 8 bases and J by 3 bases, and 19 bases separated the two germline ends. The germline CDR1 and CDR2 sequences are MDHEN and SYDVKM. The CDR3 sequence is CASGGTTDRYTEAFF. CDR3 in DNA: TGTGCCAGCGGTGGGACGACAGATCGGTACACTGAAGCTTTCTTT.

The CDR3 sequence is CASNLRTGINQPQHF. In DNA, the CDR3 is TGTGCCAGCAATCTCCGGACAGGGATCAATCAGCCCCAGCATTTT. This chain links TRBV28 with TRBJ1-5, with TRBD1 identical over 8 bases. The V gene's germline CDR1 is MDHEN and CDR2 SYDVKM. The CDR3 has 15 amino acids. V dropped 7 bases and J dropped 3; count of bases not matched to a gene: 8.

The chain has TRBV14 and TRBJ2-7; 7 bases agree with TRBD2. Germline V CDR1 and CDR2: SGHDN, FVKESK. CDR3 length: 19 residues. The ends lost 0 bases at V and 1 base at J; junction bases unmatched: 15. For the CDR3, the DNA is TGTGCCAGCAGCCAAGATAGGCTTTCGGGGGGACGGAGTTCCTACGAGCAGTACTTC. Amino acids: CASSQDRLSGGRSSYEQYF.

The chain links TRBV21-1 to TRBJ2-5; the D call TRBD2 from the table was never checked on the DNA. TRBV21-1 is labeled a pseudogene. The CDR3 totals 18 residues. The CDR3 coding sequence is TGTGCCAGCAGGGGAAAGTGGACTAGCGGTCCTCCCCCCGAGACCCAGTACTTC. This encodes CASRGKWTSGPPPETQYF.

This sequence joins TRBV7-9 and TRBJ2-1; 12 bases line up with TRBD2. Germline loops: CDR1 SEHNR, CDR2 FQNEAQ (reference sequence). The CDR3 runs 14 residues. Trimming took 7 bases from V and 8 from J; bases not matched to a gene: 6. CDR3 loop: CASTGLAGGYEQFF. As DNA, the CDR3 is TGTGCCAGCACGGGTCTAGCGGGAGGGTATGAGCAGTTCTTC. Complete variable domain (other parts from reference TRBV7-9 and TRBJ2-1): DTGVSQNPRHKITKRGQNVTFRCDPISEHNRLYWYRQTLGQGPEFLTYFQNEAQLEKSRLLSDRFSAERPKGSFSTLEIQRTEQGDSAMYLCASTGLAGGYEQFFGPGTRLTVL.

The chain employs TRBV6-1 and TRBJ2-7; 13 bases map to TRBD2. CDR1 MNHNS and CDR2 SASEGT come from the germline V gene. V lost 6 bases, J lost 2 bases, and 4 bases stayed unmatched. This CDR3 contains 15 residues. CDR3 DNA: TGTGCCAGCAGCGAGGGACTAGCGGGAACCTACGAGCAGTACTTC. Residues: CASSEGLAGTYEQYF.

This chain links TRBV28 with TRBJ1-2, with 9 bases lining up with TRBD1. V shed 2 bases and J 2 bases; nucleotides not matched to a gene: 15. This CDR3 comprises 19 residues. Germline V gene sequence: CDR1 MDHEN, CDR2 SYDVKM. The CDR3 nucleotides are TGTGCCAGCAGTTTACAAAACGCCCGTCCGGGACAGGGAAACTATGGCTACACCTTC. Its protein product is CASSLQNARPGQGNYGYTF.

The chain uses TRBV5-1 and TRBJ1-1; D call uncertain. The CDR3 totals 12 residues. The germline gives CDR1 SGHRS, CDR2 YFSETQ. V lost 2 bases, J lost 4 bases, and 6 bases lay in between. The DNA of the CDR3 is TGCGCCAGCAGCTTAAGAGGCACTGAAGCTTTCTTT. As protein: CASSLRGTEAFF.

The V gene is TRBV19, the J gene TRBJ1-5, with no clear D. V dropped 3 bases and J dropped 3 bases, with 6 bases sitting between them. The CDR3 spans 13 residues. The germline V gene has CDR1 LNHDA and CDR2 SQIVND (reference sequence). CDR3 coding DNA: TGTGCCAGTAGTATTGGGCCCAATCAGCCCCAGCATTTT. It specifies CASSIGPNQPQHF.